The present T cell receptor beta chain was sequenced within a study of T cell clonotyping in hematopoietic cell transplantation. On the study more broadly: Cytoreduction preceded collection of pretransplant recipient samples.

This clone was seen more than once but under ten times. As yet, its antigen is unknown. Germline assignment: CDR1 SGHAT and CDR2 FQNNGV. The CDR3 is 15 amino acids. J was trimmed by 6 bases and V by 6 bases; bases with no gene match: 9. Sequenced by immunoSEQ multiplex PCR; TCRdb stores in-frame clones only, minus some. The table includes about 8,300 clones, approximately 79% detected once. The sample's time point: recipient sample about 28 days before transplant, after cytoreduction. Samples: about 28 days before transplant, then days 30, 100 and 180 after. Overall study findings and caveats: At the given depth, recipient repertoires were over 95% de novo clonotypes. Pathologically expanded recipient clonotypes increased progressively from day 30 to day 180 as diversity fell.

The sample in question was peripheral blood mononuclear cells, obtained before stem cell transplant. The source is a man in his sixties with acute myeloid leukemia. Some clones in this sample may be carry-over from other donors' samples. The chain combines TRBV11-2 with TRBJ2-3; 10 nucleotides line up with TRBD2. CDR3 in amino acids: CASRPIAGGSDTQYF. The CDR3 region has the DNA TGTGCCAGCAGGCCGATAGCGGGAGGTAGTGATACGCAGTATTTT.